These T cell receptor beta chains were read from a single sample in a study of sequential checkpoint blockade in melanoma. Assay: immunoSEQ multiplex PCR; the TCRdb copy retains only in-frame clones and omits some. The repertoire holds 8,500 to 9,000 clones, roughly 24% seen once, with around 15% in the top ten. Sample: tumor tissue (inferred from file names), taken from a patient given nivolumab and ipilimumab in sequence. Source of these receptors: a human donor with melanoma. The CDR3 runs from the conserved cysteine through the conserved F or W. D genes are given only for firm matches. Only some rows state a clone size, as once, few, many or a class for expanded clones.

V gene	D gene	J gene	clone size	CDR3 protein	CDR3 DNA
TRBV9	TRBD1	TRBJ1-1	many	CASSPGQGRGLNTEAFF	TGTGCCAGCAGCCCAGGACAGGGAAGGGGGTTGAACACTGAAGCTTTCTTT
TRBV11-3	NA	TRBJ1-6	medium-sized	CASSYQPGQASYNSPLHF	TGTGCCAGCAGCTATCAGCCAGGGCAGGCCTCCTATAATTCACCCCTCCACTTT
TRBV5-1	NA	TRBJ2-1	NA	CASSQDHFSNEQFF	TGCGCCAGCAGCCAAGACCACTTTAGCAATGAGCAGTTCTTC
TRBV6-8	TRBD1	TRBJ1-5	few	CASSSQGASNQPQHF	TGTGCCAGCAGTTCACAGGGGGCGAGCAATCAGCCCCAGCATTTT
TRBV19	TRBD2	TRBJ2-5	few	CASSSGTSWQETQYF	TGTGCCAGTAGTTCTGGGACTAGCTGGCAAGAGACCCAGTACTTC
TRBV7-7	NA	TRBJ2-1	NA	CASSPKDSASYNEQFF	TGTGCCAGCAGCCCCAAGGACTCCGCATCCTACAATGAGCAGTTCTTC
TRBV5-1	NA	TRBJ1-2	NA	CASSPYRLGNYGYTF	TGCGCCAGCAGCCCGTACAGGCTGGGGAACTATGGCTACACCTTC
TRBV18	NA	TRBJ2-1	once	CASSPNESGGNEQFF	TGTGCCAGCTCACCAAATGAAAGTGGCGGTAATGAGCAGTTCTTC
TRBV11-3	TRBD2	TRBJ2-5	few	CASSLSRMSGGETQYF	TGTGCCAGCAGCTTAAGTCGAATGAGCGGGGGGGAGACCCAGTACTTC
TRBV12-2	NA	TRBJ2-3	NA	CASRFAGTSGGGTDTQYF	TGTGCAAGTCGCTTCGCCGGGACTAGCGGGGGGGGCACAGATACGCAGTATTTT
TRBV5-1	NA	TRBJ2-3	few	CASSLAALSTDTQYF	TGCGCCAGCAGCTTGGCCGCCCTTAGCACAGATACGCAGTATTTT
TRBV11-3	NA	TRBJ2-5	many	CASSLGGDVQETQYF	TGTGCCAGCAGCTTAGGAGGGGACGTACAAGAGACCCAGTACTTC
TRBV9	NA	TRBJ1-1	NA	CASSVGRNLNTEAFF	TGTGCCAGCAGCGTAGGTCGGAACCTGAACACTGAAGCTTTCTTT
TRBV6-8	TRBD1	TRBJ2-1	medium-sized	CASIRGTGPYNEQFF	TGTGCCAGCATTCGCGGGACAGGGCCCTACAATGAGCAGTTCTTC
TRBV5-1	TRBD2	TRBJ2-2	NA	CASSLFPGLAGGKAGELFF	TGCGCCAGCAGCTTGTTTCCGGGACTAGCGGGGGGAAAAGCCGGGGAGCTGTTTTTT
TRBV6-1	TRBD1	TRBJ1-1	NA	CASSEYPLLGTDKNTEAFF	TGTGCCAGCAGTGAATATCCCTTGTTGGGGACAGATAAGAACACTGAAGCTTTCTTT
TRBV11-3	TRBD1	TRBJ1-4	NA	CASSSGQGSANEKLFF	TGTGCCAGCAGCTCGGGACAGGGTAGCGCTAATGAAAAACTGTTTTTT
TRBV9	TRBD1	TRBJ1-1	many	CASSVGGQGRTEAFF	TGTGCCAGCAGCGTAGGCGGACAGGGGAGGACTGAAGCTTTCTTT
TRBV6-8	TRBD1	TRBJ1-4	NA	CASRAGTAEGKLFF	TGTGCCAGCAGGGCCGGGACAGCGGAGGGAAAACTGTTTTTT
TRBV23-1	NA	TRBJ1-1	NA	CASSFVTDAEAFF	TGCGCCAGCAGCTTCGTAACGGATGCTGAAGCTTTCTTT
TRBV10-3	NA	TRBJ2-3	NA	CAISELRGGPTIFTDTQYF	TGTGCCATCAGTGAGTTGAGGGGGGGGCCCACGATTTTCACAGATACGCAGTATTTT
TRBV6-8	NA	TRBJ2-5	few	CAISVSGEETQYF	TGTGCCATCAGTGTCTCAGGGGAAGAGACCCAGTACTTC
TRBV18	TRBD1	TRBJ1-2	NA	CASSLGTGRANYGYTF	TGTGCCAGCTCACTGGGGACAGGGAGAGCTAACTATGGCTACACCTTC
TRBV5-1	NA	TRBJ2-1	NA	CASSNQGFMDEQFF	TGCGCCAGCAGCAACCAGGGATTTATGGATGAGCAGTTCTTC
TRBV9	TRBD1	TRBJ2-5	few	CAIGQGGGETQYF	TGTGCCATAGGACAGGGAGGAGGAGAGACCCAGTACTTC
TRBV4-1	NA	TRBJ1-5	NA	CASSQGWDSRAGQPQHF	TGCGCCAGCAGCCAAGGATGGGATAGCAGGGCTGGTCAGCCCCAGCATTTT
TRBV1	NA	TRBJ1-4	NA	CASSQDQGRGANEKLFF	TGCGCCAGCAGCCAAGATCAAGGTCGGGGGGCTAATGAAAAACTGTTTTTT
TRBV19	NA	TRBJ2-1	NA	CASSSGVYTGEQFF	TGTGCCAGTAGTAGCGGGGTTTATACGGGTGAGCAGTTCTTC
TRBV28	NA	TRBJ2-3	NA	CASSFPSVPDTQYF	TGTGCCAGCAGTTTCCCTAGCGTGCCAGATACGCAGTATTTT
TRBV7-5	NA	TRBJ2-1	few	CASSLDLSGGSYNEQFF	TGTGCCAGCAGCTTAGATTTGAGCGGGGGCTCCTACAATGAGCAGTTCTTC
TRBV11-3	TRBD1	TRBJ2-2	many	CASSFRGTGNTGELFF	TGTGCCAGCAGCTTTAGGGGGACAGGGAATACCGGGGAGCTGTTTTTT
TRBV2	NA	TRBJ1-5	NA	CASGPEYSNQPQHF	TGTGCCAGCGGGCCGGAGTATAGCAATCAGCCCCAGCATTTT
TRBV6-8	TRBD2	TRBJ2-7	NA	CASSDGGGASYEQYF	TGTGCCAGCAGTGACGGCGGGGGGGCATCGTACGAGCAGTACTTC
TRBV6-8	TRBD2	TRBJ2-2	NA	CASSKTFSGGYAGELFF	TGTGCCAGCAGTAAAACGTTCAGCGGGGGCTATGCCGGGGAGCTGTTTTTT
TRBV5-1	TRBD2	TRBJ2-5	NA	CASSFTSGGVQETQYF	TGCGCCAGCAGCTTTACCAGCGGGGGGGTACAAGAGACCCAGTACTTC
TRBV23-1	NA	TRBJ2-2	NA	CASSFGRYTGELFF	TGCGCCAGCAGCTTCGGGCGGTACACCGGGGAGCTGTTTTTT
TRBV19	NA	TRBJ2-6	NA	CASSTLSGANVLTF	TGTGCCAGTAGTACCCTCTCTGGGGCCAACGTCCTGACTTTC
TRBV2	TRBD2	TRBJ2-5	NA	CASSAGLAGAGSTQYF	TGTGCCAGCAGTGCCGGACTAGCGGGGGCTGGGTCAACCCAGTACTTC
TRBV19	NA	TRBJ2-1	NA	CASSIRTDNEQFF	TGTGCCAGTAGTATAAGGACGGACAATGAGCAGTTCTTC
TRBV28	NA	TRBJ2-5	few	CASSFGGQETQYF	TGTGCCAGCAGTTTCGGTGGGCAAGAGACCCAGTACTTC
TRBV29-1	NA	TRBJ2-6	once	CSVTFTPAGANVLTF	TGCAGCGTGACCTTTACGCCGGCTGGGGCCAACGTCCTGACTTTC